The 13 T cell receptor beta chains presented below share a single source sample, sequenced in a study of neurological immune-mediated disorders. TCRdb reanalysed the 5' RACE reads using MiXCR and keeps one entry per CDR3 protein. Here the sample spans more than 45,000 distinct CDR3 sequences, about 2.5% being singletons. Specimen: PBMCs. The receptors shown here come from a man aged 50 or older with multiple sclerosis.

This clonotype was observed many times. The chain has TRBV10-3 and TRBJ1-1; D is perhaps TRBD1 (5 bases). Germline V lookup: CDR1 ENHRY, CDR2 SYGVKD. The CDR3 is 14 residues long. The V and J ends lost 3 bases and 2 bases respectively, with 10 bases between them. The CDR3 region is CAISDRGKNTEAFF. The CDR3 DNA follows: TGTGCCATCAGTGATAGGGGAAAAAACACTGAAGCTTTCTTT.

This clonotype appeared many times. This chain connects TRBV4-3 to TRBJ1-1; tentative D call: TRBD1 (5 bases). The CDR3 covers 12 residues. Germline V gives CDR1 LGHNA, CDR2 YSLEER. Trimming pared 6 bases from V and 7 bases from J, leaving 12 bases between. CDR3 residues: CASSRGMSEAFF. DNA for the CDR3: TGCGCCAGCAGTCGGGGGATGAGTGAAGCTTTCTTT.

This clonotype was found many times. The chain combines TRBV7-3 with TRBJ2-7; possibly TRBD1 for D (5 bases). Trimming removed 2 bases at V and 5 bases at J, with 7 bases between. The CDR3 contains 12 residues. Germline V lookup: CDR1 SGHTA, CDR2 FQGTGA. CDR3 region: CASSLLGDEQYF. The CDR3 nucleotides are TGTGCCAGCAGCTTATTAGGGGACGAGCAGTACTTC.

Ten or more counts support this clonotype. The chain is built from TRBV9 and TRBJ2-1; the match to TRBD2 covers 7 bases. Germline values: CDR1 SGDLS, CDR2 YYNGEE. J was trimmed by 0 bases and V by 2 bases; bases with no gene match: 5. There are 16 residues in the CDR3. CDR3 amino acids: CASSVSGGLSYNEQFF. CDR3 nucleotides: TGTGCCAGCAGCGTGTCGGGGGGTCTCTCCTACAATGAGCAGTTCTTC. Full variable domain (remainder filled in from reference TRBV9 and TRBJ2-1): DSGVTQTPKHLITATGQRVTLRCSPRSGDLSVYWYQQSLDQGLQFLIQYYNGEERAKGNILERFSAQQFPDLHSELNLSSLELGDSALYFCASSVSGGLSYNEQFFGPGTRLTVL.

This clonotype has ten or more counts. The CDR3 bases are TGCAGTGCTAGGATATCATCGACGCCTTTGGGCAATCAGCCCCAGCATTTT. Protein sequence: CSARISSTPLGNQPQHF. This chain connects TRBV20-1 to TRBJ1-5; D is ambiguous. The CDR3 length is 17 residues. The ends were cut back, 3 bases at V and 2 bases at J, with 20 bases in the middle. The germline CDR1 and CDR2 sequences are DFQATT and SNEGSKA (reference sequence).

This clonotype was seen many times. This rearrangement joins TRBV18 to TRBJ2-2; maybe TRBD1 (5 bases). The CDR3 runs 16 residues. Trimming took 3 bases from V and 1 from J, leaving 12 bases between them. Germline V gene data show CDR1 as KGHSH and CDR2 as LQKENI. Here the CDR3 reads CASSPISTGNTGELFF. As DNA, the CDR3 is TGTGCCAGCTCACCGATATCAACAGGGAACACCGGGGAGCTGTTTTTT.

This clonotype was observed a few times. J is TRBJ1-6 and V is TRBV18; D not certain. Trimming took 2 bases from V and 6 from J, leaving 14 bases between them. The CDR3 covers 16 residues. The V gene's germline CDR1 is KGHSH and CDR2 LQKENI. CDR3 in amino acids: CASSPFIREINSPLHF. The CDR3 DNA reads as TGTGCCAGCTCACCATTTATAAGGGAAATTAATTCACCCCTCCACTTT.

This clonotype came up many times. The rearrangement links TRBV5-8 to TRBJ1-5; D not certain. Germline V gives CDR1 SGHTS, CDR2 YDEGEE. The CDR3 has 15 amino acids. V gave up 2 bases and J gave up 2 bases, with 11 bases separating them. The CDR3 reads CASSFGGKGNQPQHF. CDR3 sequence (DNA): TGTGCCAGCAGCTTCGGTGGGAAGGGCAATCAGCCCCAGCATTTT.

This clonotype was detected ten times or more. This chain uses TRBV7-2 with TRBJ2-3; 9 bases fit TRBD2. V lost 5 bases to trimming and J lost 2 bases; unmatched junction nucleotides: 5. The CDR3 length is 15 residues. Per germline, CDR1 SGHTA and CDR2 FQGNSA. CDR3 DNA: TGTGCCAGCAGCATAAGCGGGGGGCCCACAGATACGCAGTATTTT. Protein product: CASSISGGPTDTQYF.

This clonotype was observed at least ten times. V and J are TRBV28 and TRBJ2-4; a weak D match, TRBD1 (6 bases). The germline V and J ends were trimmed by 7 bases and 7 bases, with 23 bases remaining between them. The length of the CDR3 is 16 residues. CDR1 and CDR2 from the germline V gene are MDHEN and SYDVKM. CDR3 in DNA: TGTGCCAGCACACCTGGACCCGCCGACAGGCTGAACATTCAGTACTTC. It translates to CASTPGPADRLNIQYF.

This clonotype was observed at least ten times. V is TRBV7-2 and J is TRBJ1-5, with TRBD1 identical over 7 bases. With V trimmed by 1 base and J by 4 bases, 10 bases remained unmatched. This CDR3 is 17 amino acids long. Germline V gene sequence: CDR1 SGHTA, CDR2 FQGNSA. Written as DNA, the CDR3 is TGTGCCAGCAGCTTAGTGCCGACAGGGATAGGGAATCAGCCCCAGCATTTT. Protein: CASSLVPTGIGNQPQHF.

The table lists this clonotype with many counts. The V and J genes are TRBV20-1 and TRBJ2-3; 10 bases are a match to TRBD1. CDR1 DFQATT and CDR2 SNEGSKA come from the germline V gene (reference sequence). The trim removed 2 bases at V and 6 bases at J, leaving 8 bases unmatched. CDR3 length equals 15 residues. CDR3 DNA: TGCAGTGCTAGAAGGACAGGGGGTGAGGCGGATACGCAGTATTTT. Translating it yields CSARRTGGEADTQYF.

This clonotype was recorded many times. V usage is TRBV12-3 or TRBV12-4 and J usage is TRBJ2-7, with TRBD1 matching over 9 bases. J was trimmed by 5 bases and V by 5 bases; bases with no gene match: 7. This CDR3 contains 14 residues. CDR3 in amino acids: CASSQTGGRHEQYF. The CDR3 DNA reads as TGTGCCAGCAGTCAGACAGGGGGTAGGCACGAGCAGTACTTC.